Listed here are 23 T cell receptor beta chains from one sample, sequenced in a study of blood T cells in healthy people across ages. With a J-beta primer mix and a sample-barcoded 5' primer, a second PCR ran about 6 to 11 cycles. A single record per CDR3 protein comes from TCRdb applying MiXCR to the 5' RACE reads. In the table there are approximately 780,000 distinct CDR3 sequences, approximately 24% of which are singletons. This sample was shared with a second study, whose subject was T cells of mothers and their children.

The specimen sequenced was blood. Receptors originate from a boy aged 5-17 years in good health.

The chain has TRBV9 and TRBJ2-5; a possible D gene is TRBD2 (6 bases). The J call may be mistaken, given a closer DNA end match to TRBJ2-1. The CDR3 loop spans 18 amino acids. Per the germline V gene, CDR1 is SGDLS and CDR2 is YYNGEE. CDR3 sequence reads: CASSVEKSPISGVPEQFF. CDR3 nucleotides: TGTGCCAGCAGCGTAGAGAAGTCCCCCATTTCGGGGGTCCCGGAGCAGTTCTTC.

At least ten counts were recorded for this clonotype. The V gene is TRBV20-1, the J gene TRBJ1-2; D is possibly TRBD1 (6 bases). The CDR3 sequence is 14 residues long. The germline V and J ends were trimmed by 6 bases and 2 bases, with 16 bases remaining between them. Germline loops: CDR1 DFQATT, CDR2 SNEGSKA (reference sequence). The CDR3 sequence: CSAIPPGQNYGYTF. In nucleotides, the CDR3 is TGCAGTGCCATCCCCCCGGGACAAAACTATGGCTACACCTTC.

This rearrangement joins TRBV4-1 to TRBJ2-1; D is unresolved. The V end lost 1 base, the J end lost 0 bases, and 10 bases lay between the germline ends. The CDR3 loop spans 16 amino acids. Per germline, CDR1 MGHRA and CDR2 YSYEKL. In DNA, the CDR3 is TGCGCCAGCAGCCAAGGAAGGGCGGACTCCTACAATGAGCAGTTCTTC. Residues: CASSQGRADSYNEQFF.

This clonotype was counted only a few times. CDR3 region: CSVEDWSQGGTEAFF. The CDR3 region has the DNA TGCAGCGTTGAAGATTGGTCGCAGGGCGGCACTGAAGCTTTCTTT. V usage is TRBV29-1 and J usage is TRBJ1-1, with a tentative D call TRBD1 (5 bases). Per germline, CDR1 SQVTM and CDR2 ANQGSEA. This CDR3 has 15 residues. V dropped 0 bases and J dropped 4 bases, with 15 bases sitting between them.

This clonotype was seen more than once but under ten times. The V call is TRBV2, the J call TRBJ2-4; TRBD1 matches at 7 bases. The ends lost 7 bases at V and 1 base at J; junction bases unmatched: 4. CDR3 length: 14 amino acids. Germline V CDR1 and CDR2: SNHLY, FYNNEI. CDR3 protein: CASITGEAKNIQYF. The CDR3 DNA follows: TGTGCCAGCATAACAGGGGAGGCCAAAAACATTCAGTACTTC.

The chain has TRBV15 and TRBJ1-2, with TRBD1 as a possible D gene (5 bases). V was trimmed by 0 bases and J by 6 bases, leaving 14 bases between them. The germline gives CDR1 LNHNV, CDR2 YYDKDF (reference sequence). The CDR3 has 15 amino acids. The CDR3, as DNA: TGTGCCACCAGCAGAGACGAAACAGGCCAGGATGGCTACACCTTC. It yields the protein CATSRDETGQDGYTF.

This clonotype has only a few counts. The rearrangement links TRBV12-3 or TRBV12-4 to TRBJ2-7; D tentatively reads TRBD1 or TRBD2 (5 bases each). This CDR3 comprises 19 residues. V shed 3 bases and J shed 2 bases, with 26 bases lying between them. The CDR3 nucleotides read TGTGCCAGCAGTTTTCGCTCACTACTTCAACGGGGCGGCGCCTACGAGCAGTACTTC. Translating it yields CASSFRSLLQRGGAYEQYF.

The V call is TRBV20-1, the J call TRBJ2-1; TRBD1 agrees at 10 bases. This CDR3 spans 14 amino acids. J was trimmed by 9 bases and V by 2 bases; bases with no gene match: 7. CDR1 and CDR2 (germline): DFQATT, SNEGSKA (reference sequence). The CDR3 protein is CSARRRTGGGEQFF. The CDR3 bases are TGCAGTGCTAGACGCAGGACAGGGGGAGGTGAGCAGTTCTTC.

This rearrangement joins TRBV4-3 to TRBJ2-1, with 9 bases fitting TRBD2. J gave up 8 bases and V 4 bases, and 3 bases lay outside the gene matches. The CDR3 totals 13 residues. Per germline, CDR1 LGHNA and CDR2 YSLEER. The CDR3 nucleotides read TGCGCCAGCAGCCTCGAGCGGGAGGATGAGCAGTTCTTC. This encodes CASSLEREDEQFF.

Comments on this clonotype: A read error may account for a junction end that differs from germline. V usage is TRBV4-3 and J usage is TRBJ1-2, with 10 bases fitting TRBD1. This CDR3 spans 14 amino acids. Germline values: CDR1 LGHNA, CDR2 YSLEER. The CDR3 here is CASRRQGANYGFTF. In DNA, the CDR3 is TGCGCCAGCCGCAGACAGGGGGCCAACTATGGCTTCACCTTC.

The rearrangement links TRBV15 to TRBJ2-5; 11 bases are shared with TRBD2. Germline V gene data show CDR1 as LNHNV and CDR2 as YYDKDF (reference sequence). There are 16 residues in the CDR3. J was trimmed by 4 bases and V by 0 bases; bases with no gene match: 4. DNA of the CDR3: TGTGCCACCAGCAGAGAAGCTAGCGGGGGGCGAGAGACCCAGTACTTC. This translates into CATSREASGGRETQYF.

The chain has TRBV6-5 and TRBJ2-5; no firm D call. CDR3 length: 14 residues. Trimming removed 6 bases from V and 7 bases from J, with 18 bases in between. Germline V gene lookup returns CDR1 MNHEY and CDR2 SVGAGI. CDR3 DNA: TGTGCCAGCAGCCCTGATCCGGCGGATCGGACCCAGTACTTC. It codes for CASSPDPADRTQYF.

The chain is built from TRBV19 and TRBJ2-5; D uncertain. The CDR3 has 13 amino acids. In germline, CDR1 is LNHDA, CDR2 SQIVND (reference sequence). Trimming stripped 5 bases from V and 4 bases from J, with 11 bases between. CDR3 sequence reads: CASSVQWAETQYF. DNA for the CDR3: TGTGCCAGTAGTGTTCAGTGGGCAGAGACCCAGTACTTC.

The genes are TRBV7-9 and TRBJ2-3; 7 bases match TRBD1. The germline CDR1 and CDR2 sequences are SEHNR and FQNEAQ (reference sequence). Trimming cost V 4 bases and J 5 bases; bases outside gene matches: 9. The CDR3 runs to 15 residues. This CDR3 is CASSSYGQAQDTQYF. In DNA form, the CDR3 reads TGTGCCAGCAGCTCATACGGACAGGCTCAAGATACGCAGTATTTT.

The CDR3 region is CASSFDGQTYEQYF. The DNA for the CDR3 is TGCGCCAGCAGCTTCGACGGACAGACCTACGAGCAGTACTTC. The chain recombines TRBV5-1 with TRBJ2-5, with a tentative D call TRBD1 (6 bases). Matching the DNA end better, TRBJ2-7 makes the J call doubtful. Germline V gives CDR1 SGHRS, CDR2 YFSETQ. CDR3 size: 14 residues.

This chain connects TRBV12-5 to TRBJ2-7, with 7 bases lining up with TRBD2. Germline V gene data show CDR1 as LGHNT and CDR2 as FRNRAP. The V segment lost 6 bases and the J segment 5 bases; nucleotides outside the gene matches: 7. This CDR3 is built from 13 residues. CDR3 loop: CASGPAGLNEQYF. CDR3 DNA: TGTGCTAGTGGCCCAGCGGGGCTCAACGAGCAGTACTTC. The full variable domain, completed using reference TRBV12-5 and TRBJ2-7, is DARVTQTPRHKVTEMGQEVTMRCQPILGHNTVFWYRQTMMQGLELLAYFRNRAPLDDSGMPKDRFSAEMPDATLATLKIQPSEPRDSAVYFCASGPAGLNEQYFGPGTRLTVT.

In this sample, this clonotype turned up a few times. The V and J genes are TRBV5-1 and TRBJ2-5, with D possibly called TRBD1 or TRBD2 (5 bases each). V lost 2 bases to trimming and J lost 9 bases, with 20 bases between them. Germline CDR1 reads SGHRS; CDR2 reads YFSETQ. The CDR3 totals 15 residues. CDR3 sequence (DNA): TGCGCCAGCAGCTTTACACCAAAAGGGGTGGAGGCCCAGTACTTC. The encoded protein is CASSFTPKGVEAQYF.

The chain has TRBV29-1 and TRBJ1-2; TRBD1 matches 10 bases. The CDR3 extends over 14 amino acids. CDR1 is SQVTM and CDR2 is ANQGSEA in the germline V gene. V shed 4 bases and J 8 bases; nucleotides not matched to a gene: 10. In DNA form, the CDR3 reads TGCAGCGTTGGGCTGACCGACAGGGGGCGAGGCTACACCTTC. It encodes CSVGLTDRGRGYTF.

The chain uses TRBV29-1 and TRBJ2-4, with TRBD2 identical over 8 bases. CDR1 and CDR2 from the germline V gene are SQVTM and ANQGSEA. J gave up 9 bases and V 4 bases, and 8 bases lay outside the gene matches. This CDR3 contains 13 residues. The CDR3, as DNA: TGCAGCGTTGCGGGGGGGCCCAGAGGCATTCAGTACTTC. Translation: CSVAGGPRGIQYF. Looking up the rest from reference TRBV29-1 and TRBJ2-4 gives the full variable domain: SAVISQKPSRDICQRGTSLTIQCQVDSQVTMMFWYRQQPGQSLTLIATANQGSEATYESGFVIDKFPISRPNLTFSTLTVSNMSPEDSSIYLCSVAGGPRGIQYFGAGTRLSVL.

The chain uses TRBV12-5 and TRBJ1-1; 7 positions match TRBD1. With V trimmed by 2 bases and J by 11 bases, 5 bases remained unmatched. This CDR3 spans 12 amino acids. Looked up from germline, CDR1 is LGHNT and CDR2 is FRNRAP. CDR3: CASGLPQGGAFF. CDR3 coding DNA: TGTGCTAGTGGTTTGCCCCAGGGGGGGGCTTTCTTT. Full variable domain (rest looked up from reference TRBV12-5 and TRBJ1-1): DARVTQTPRHKVTEMGQEVTMRCQPILGHNTVFWYRQTMMQGLELLAYFRNRAPLDDSGMPKDRFSAEMPDATLATLKIQPSEPRDSAVYFCASGLPQGGAFFGQGTRLTVV.

This clonotype has a handful of counts. The genes are TRBV30 and TRBJ1-4; D is unclear. CDR1 is GTSNPN and CDR2 is SVGIG in the germline V gene (reference sequence). There are 13 residues in the CDR3. V lost 4 bases to trimming and J lost 8 bases, with 14 bases between them. CDR3 protein: CAWKILGKEKLFF. CDR3 DNA sequence: TGTGCCTGGAAAATCCTGGGAAAGGAAAAACTGTTTTTT.

This clonotype appeared a few times. The gene calls are TRBV11-1 and TRBJ2-5; tentatively, D is TRBD2 (6 bases). Germline CDR1 and CDR2: SGHAT and FQDESV (reference sequence). V was shortened by 4 bases and J by 5 bases, with 14 bases between the two germline ends. There are 14 residues in the CDR3. The CDR3 DNA reads as TGTGCCAGCAGCTCTGGGGGGTTGGGGGAGACCCAGTACTTC. This sequence encodes CASSSGGLGETQYF.

This clonotype was counted a few times. The chain has TRBV20-1 and TRBJ2-4; D may match TRBD1 or TRBD2 (6 bases each). This CDR3 contains 13 residues. The V and J ends lost 7 bases and 1 base respectively, with 11 bases between them. Germline V CDR1 and CDR2: DFQATT, SNEGSKA (reference sequence). The chain's CDR3 is CSVEGGAKNIQYF. Here the CDR3 DNA reads TGCAGTGTCGAGGGGGGTGCCAAAAACATTCAGTACTTC.